Shown below are 32 T cell receptor beta chains from a single sample sequenced in a study of OX40 agonist ivuxolimab in advanced cancers. TCRdb's copy holds only in-frame clones and misses some; the assay was immunoSEQ multiplex PCR. The data hold tens of thousands of clones, with over 70% observed a single time. Material: CD4+ or CD8+ T cells sorted from blood, obtained in a trial of the OX40 agonist ivuxolimab. These receptors were taken from an adult with an advanced solid tumor such as melanoma, head and neck, liver or kidney cancer.

This clone was detected once. J is TRBJ1-6 and V is TRBV4-3; D is uncertain. V lost 5 bases and J lost 5, with 10 bases in between. Germline loops: CDR1 LGHNA, CDR2 YSLEER. CDR3 size: 14 residues. For the CDR3, the DNA is TGCGCCAGCAGCATGGGCCTCGATAATTCACCCCTCCACTTT. Its protein is CASSMGLDNSPLHF.

The chain carries TRBV2 and TRBJ1-1; unclear D gene. The CDR3 is made up of 14 amino acids. Germline CDR1 is SNHLY and CDR2 is FYNNEI. V lost 4 bases and J 1 base, leaving 10 bases between the germline ends. CDR3 residues: CASSVERGNTEAFF. CDR3 bases: TGTGCCAGCAGTGTCGAAAGAGGGAACACTGAAGCTTTCTTT.

The DNA of the CDR3 is TGTGCCAGCAGGCTAGTCGGGACTAGCACAGATACGCAGTATTTT. Translating it yields CASRLVGTSTDTQYF. The chain joins TRBV6-5 to TRBJ2-3; the D gene is possibly TRBD2 (6 bases). V was shortened by 6 bases and J by 0 bases, with 13 bases between the two germline ends. CDR1 and CDR2 from the germline V gene are MNHEY and SVGAGI. The CDR3 consists of 15 residues.

The chain uses TRBV7-2 and TRBJ1-2, with D possibly being TRBD1 (5 bases). CDR3 length equals 16 residues. Deletions cut 4 bases from V and 6 bases from J, with 21 bases between. Germline V gene lookup returns CDR1 SGHTA and CDR2 FQGNSA. The CDR3 reads CASSSRDGPRKNGYTF. The CDR3, as DNA: TGTGCCAGCAGCTCCAGGGACGGACCTAGGAAGAATGGCTACACCTTC.

The rearrangement joins TRBV6-5 to TRBJ2-5, with TRBD1 matching over 8 bases. Looked up from germline, CDR1 is MNHEY and CDR2 is SVGAGI. The ends lost 5 bases at V and 6 bases at J; junction bases unmatched: 11. This CDR3 has 15 amino acids. The CDR3, as DNA: TGTGCCAGCAGTCCATGGACAGGGACTGAAAAGACCCAGTACTTC. Translation gives CASSPWTGTEKTQYF.

This clone showed up just a few times. This sample includes further DNA sequences coding for the same CDR3. The rearrangement joins TRBV19 to TRBJ2-3, with D uncertain. Per germline, CDR1 LNHDA and CDR2 SQIVND (reference sequence). The CDR3 length is 13 residues. Trimming removed 3 bases from V and 6 bases from J, with 10 bases in between. The CDR3 sequence is CASSIAGADTQYF. The CDR3 DNA reads TGTGCCAGTAGTATTGCAGGTGCCGATACGCAGTATTTT.

This clone was picked up a small number of times. V gene TRBV11-2 combines with J gene TRBJ1-6; no clear D. V was pared by 6 bases and J by 15 bases, with 9 bases between. Germline assignment: CDR1 SGHAT and CDR2 FQNNGV. This CDR3 is 10 amino acids long. The CDR3 DNA reads as TGTGCCAGCAGTAGTGGGGTCCTCCACTTT. This sequence encodes CASSSGVLHF.

The rearrangement uses TRBV7-2 and TRBJ1-1; possible D gene TRBD1, 5 bases. With 5 bases removed from V and 8 bases from J, the gap between germline ends came to 9 bases. Germline V gene lookup returns CDR1 SGHTA and CDR2 FQGNSA. This CDR3 is 11 amino acids long. The CDR3 nucleotides are TGTGCCAGCAGCGCTTGGGGGGAAGCTTTCTTT. It is translated as CASSAWGEAFF.

The genes are TRBV15 and TRBJ1-2, with D perhaps TRBD1 (5 bases). CDR3 size: 13 residues. The germline gives CDR1 LNHNV, CDR2 YYDKDF (reference sequence). Deletions cut 5 bases from V and 8 bases from J, with 15 bases between. CDR3 protein: CATSAQGLGGYTF. CDR3 sequence (DNA): TGTGCCACCAGCGCGCAGGGTTTAGGCGGCTACACCTTC.

The chain uses TRBV7-3 and TRBJ2-3, with TRBD2 identical over 8 bases. In germline, CDR1 is SGHTA, CDR2 FQGTGA. The length of the CDR3 is 14 residues. Losses at the gene ends were 2 bases for V and 5 bases for J; bases not matched to a gene: 3. The CDR3 loop is CASSLRAGVDTQYF. In nucleotides, the CDR3 is TGTGCCAGCAGCTTACGAGCGGGAGTAGATACGCAGTATTTT.

The chain joins TRBV4-1 to TRBJ2-4, with D perhaps TRBD2 (6 bases). Trimming pared 4 bases from V and 1 base from J, leaving 17 bases between. Germline CDR1 and CDR2: MGHRA and YSYEKL. The CDR3 sequence is 17 residues long. The CDR3 DNA reads as TGCGCCAGCAGCCCCGACGCGGGGAGTGCGGCCAAAAACATTCAGTACTTC. This translates into CASSPDAGSAAKNIQYF.

This clone has only a few counts. This sequence joins TRBV29-1 and TRBJ1-1; TRBD1 matches 7 bases. The CDR3 is 13 residues long. Germline CDR1 and CDR2: SQVTM and ANQGSEA. V shed 7 bases and J 5 bases; nucleotides not matched to a gene: 10. CDR3 sequence: CSGSAGGYTEAFF. The CDR3 DNA follows: TGCAGCGGGTCGGCAGGGGGTTATACTGAAGCTTTCTTT.

This sequence joins TRBV27 and TRBJ2-1; D assignment may be TRBD1 or TRBD2 (6 bases each). CDR3 length equals 14 residues. From germline, CDR1 is MNHEY and CDR2 SMNVEV (reference sequence). Between the trimmed V and J ends, which lost 5 bases and 9 bases, there was a span of 17 bases. This CDR3 is CASSPGYGGLEQFF. The CDR3 region has the DNA TGTGCCAGCAGTCCAGGGTATGGGGGGCTTGAGCAGTTCTTC.

The rearrangement uses TRBV7-2 and TRBJ2-1; tentative D call: TRBD1 (5 bases). Deletions cut 4 bases from V and 9 bases from J, with 7 bases between. Germline V gives CDR1 SGHTA, CDR2 FQGNSA. The CDR3 has 11 residues. CDR3 region: CASSSDSEQFF. DNA of the CDR3: TGTGCCAGCAGCTCCGACAGTGAGCAGTTCTTC.

This chain uses TRBV7-2 with TRBJ2-7, with TRBD2 matching 8 bases. CDR3 length equals 16 residues. The germline gives CDR1 SGHTA, CDR2 FQGNSA. The V segment lost 0 bases and the J segment 2 bases; nucleotides outside the gene matches: 6. The CDR3 nucleotides are TGTGCCAGCAGCTTAGCGGCTAGCGGGCCTACCTACGAGCAGTACTTC. Translating it yields CASSLAASGPTYEQYF.

This chain joins TRBV18 and TRBJ1-1, with D unclear. Per germline, CDR1 KGHSH and CDR2 LQKENI. The CDR3 extends over 15 amino acids. Deletions cut 6 bases from V and 1 base from J, with 15 bases between. CDR3 protein: CASSLNLLTNTEAFF. The CDR3 nucleotides are TGTGCCAGCTCCCTAAACCTCTTGACGAACACTGAAGCTTTCTTT.

The V call is TRBV5-4, the J call TRBJ1-4, with 9 positions matching TRBD1. CDR1 and CDR2 from the germline V gene are SGHNT and YYREEE (reference sequence). J was trimmed by 3 bases and V by 4 bases; bases with no gene match: 4. CDR3 length: 15 amino acids. In DNA, the CDR3 is TGTGCCAGCAGCCGGACAGGGGATTCTAATGAAAAACTGTTTTTT. Translating gives CASSRTGDSNEKLFF.

This rearrangement joins TRBV7-3 to TRBJ2-1, with D maybe TRBD2 (5 bases). V was shortened by 5 bases and J by 5 bases, with 25 bases between the two germline ends. This CDR3 comprises 18 residues. Germline assignment: CDR1 SGHTA and CDR2 FQGTGA. CDR3: CASSLEGFHGSLDNEQFF. The CDR3 DNA follows: TGTGCCAGCAGCCTCGAGGGATTTCACGGGTCTCTAGACAATGAGCAGTTCTTC.

The chain employs TRBV10-2 and TRBJ2-1; TRBD1 aligns across 10 bases. This CDR3 has 16 amino acids. In germline, CDR1 is WSHSY, CDR2 SAAADI. Trimming cost V 6 bases and J 5 bases; bases outside gene matches: 10. The CDR3 region is CASRDRGGGLNNEQFF. CDR3 in DNA: TGCGCCAGCAGGGACAGGGGGGGAGGCCTCAACAATGAGCAGTTCTTC.

The J gene is TRBJ1-3, the V gene TRBV21-1. TRBV21-1 corresponds to a pseudogene. This CDR3 region has 14 residues. The CDR3 is CASSKSGVRHAIYF. The CDR3 DNA sequence: TGTGCCAGCAGCAAAAGCGGCGTCCGGCACGCCATATATTTT.

The chain couples TRBV6-5 to TRBJ1-1; D is ambiguous. Germline V gene data show CDR1 as MNHEY and CDR2 as SVGAGI. Trimming took 4 bases from V and 1 from J, leaving 7 bases between them. There are 13 residues in the CDR3. The CDR3 nucleotides read TGTGCCAGCAGTTTCCAGTCGAACACTGAAGCTTTCTTT. This codes for CASSFQSNTEAFF.

The V and J genes are TRBV7-9 and TRBJ1-6, with TRBD1 identical over 9 bases. Trimming took 5 bases from V and 14 from J; bases not matched to a gene: 10. The germline gives CDR1 SEHNR, CDR2 FQNEAQ (reference sequence). There are 14 residues in the CDR3. CDR3 nucleotide sequence: TGTGCCAGCAGCCCCCGGGACAGGGTGGACACCCTCCACTTT. Its protein product is CASSPRDRVDTLHF.

V usage is TRBV27 and J usage is TRBJ2-7; a possible D gene is TRBD2 (5 bases). Germline V gene lookup returns CDR1 MNHEY and CDR2 SMNVEV (reference sequence). V lost 7 bases and J lost 0, with 19 bases in between. This CDR3 spans 16 amino acids. The CDR3 nucleotides read TGTGCCAGCACTTCCTTTACGGGAAGGAGCTCCTACGAGCAGTACTTC. Its protein is CASTSFTGRSSYEQYF.

The chain joins TRBV2 to TRBJ2-4, with D maybe TRBD1 (5 bases). Trimming shortened V by 4 bases and J by 2 bases, and 9 bases separated the two germline ends. This CDR3 has 14 amino acids. Germline CDR1 reads SNHLY; CDR2 reads FYNNEI. CDR3 loop: CASSGVGPKNIQYF. The CDR3 DNA reads as TGTGCCAGCAGTGGGGTGGGGCCCAAAAACATTCAGTACTTC. Combining the CDR3 with reference TRBV2 and TRBJ2-4 gives the whole variable domain EPEVTQTPSHQVTQMGQEVILRCVPISNHLYFYWYRQILGQKVEFLVSFYNNEISEKSEIFDDQFSVERPDGSNFTLKIRSTKLEDSAMYFCASSGVGPKNIQYFGAGTRLSVL.

This chain uses TRBV18 with TRBJ2-7; 10 bases fit TRBD2. Germline CDR1 KGHSH, CDR2 LQKENI. The CDR3 runs 15 residues. With 5 bases clipped from V and 0 bases from J, the junction kept 4 bases outside the gene matches. The CDR3 sequence is CASSRTSGVSYEQYF. The CDR3 DNA sequence: TGTGCCAGCTCAAGGACTAGCGGAGTCTCCTACGAGCAGTACTTC.

This clone was observed once. The V call is TRBV29-1, the J call TRBJ2-7, with 7 bases aligning to TRBD1. CDR1 is SQVTM and CDR2 is ANQGSEA in the germline V gene. Trimming at V came to 6 bases and at J to 2 bases, leaving 7 bases not matched to a gene. The CDR3 sequence is 13 residues long. The CDR3 nucleotides are TGCAGCGTCACCGGGACAGTAACCTACGAGCAGTACTTC. This sequence encodes CSVTGTVTYEQYF.

This CDR3 is CASSLGRNQETQYF. The CDR3 DNA is TGCGCCAGCAGCCTAGGACGGAATCAAGAGACCCAGTACTTC. V usage is TRBV4-1 and J usage is TRBJ2-5; D is undetermined. CDR3 size: 14 residues. V lost 4 bases and J 2 bases, leaving 11 bases between the germline ends. CDR1 and CDR2 from the germline V gene are MGHRA and YSYEKL.

Only a few counts were recorded for this clone. The chain employs TRBV9 and TRBJ2-5, with D possibly being TRBD1 or TRBD2 (5 bases each). The CDR3 has 15 residues. Germline CDR1 is SGDLS and CDR2 is YYNGEE. V lost 0 bases and J lost 11, with 20 bases in between. The CDR3 protein is CASSVADSLLGEQYF. The CDR3 coding sequence is TGTGCCAGCAGCGTAGCTGACTCGCTATTGGGGGAGCAGTACTTC. Together with reference TRBV9 and TRBJ2-5, the CDR3 gives the full variable domain: DSGVTQTPKHLITATGQRVTLRCSPRSGDLSVYWYQQSLDQGLQFLIQYYNGEERAKGNILERFSAQQFPDLHSELNLSSLELGDSALYFCASSVADSLLGEQYFGPGTRLLVL.

The chain couples TRBV5-6 to TRBJ1-1; 9 positions agree with TRBD1. V trimming: 0 bases; J trimming: 8 bases; junction bases outside the gene matches: 2. The germline V gene encodes CDR1 SGHDT and CDR2 YYEEEE. This CDR3 comprises 13 residues. CDR3 sequence: CASSLAGQGEAFF. The CDR3, as DNA: TGTGCCAGCAGCTTGGCTGGACAGGGGGAAGCTTTCTTT.

The rearrangement links TRBV7-9 to TRBJ2-3; a possible D gene is TRBD1 (6 bases). Trimming shortened V by 7 bases and J by 3 bases, and 14 bases separated the two germline ends. In germline, CDR1 is SEHNR, CDR2 FQNEAQ (reference sequence). The length of the CDR3 is 14 residues. CDR3 nucleotide sequence: TGTGCCAGCAAAGAATGGCAGGGGACAGATACGCAGTATTTT. Residues: CASKEWQGTDTQYF.

V gene TRBV4-2 combines with J gene TRBJ2-7; 10 bases align to TRBD2. In germline, CDR1 is LGHNA, CDR2 YNFKEQ. CDR3 length: 19 amino acids. V lost 1 base and J lost 7; bases outside the gene matches: 19. The CDR3 DNA is TGTGCCAGCAGCCAAGTACAATCTAGCGGGAGCTATGGGAATAGGGAGCAGTACTTC. Translated, it gives CASSQVQSSGSYGNREQYF.

This clone was observed a handful of times. V and J are TRBV6-1 and TRBJ1-2, with 9 bases lining up with TRBD1. J gave up 4 bases and V 7 bases, and 7 bases lay outside the gene matches. The CDR3 spans 14 residues. The V gene's germline CDR1 is MNHNS and CDR2 SASEGT. For the CDR3, the DNA is TGTGCCAGCACTTTCGACAGGGGGATCTATGGCTACACCTTC. Its protein is CASTFDRGIYGYTF.